The clone carrying this T cell receptor (beta chain) was counted ten times or more. Its specificity is unknown. Extracted RNA was reverse transcribed into cDNA, the sequencing template. The assay was immunoSEQ multiplex PCR, and TCRdb's table has in-frame clones only and misses some. The top ten hold 1.2% of the sample, which has more than 200,000 clones, 67% seen once. CDR3 length: 16 amino acids. V shed 0 bases and J shed 0 bases, with 13 bases lying between them. Germline CDR1 and CDR2: SGHDT and YYEEEE. Alopecia areata patients gave lesional scalp punch biopsies and peripheral blood samples. These data belong to a study of CD8+ T cells in alopecia areata. Study at large: Each day, treated patients took oral tofacitinib twice, at 5 to 10 mg per dose.

Study-wide findings and caveats: Scalp sequencing captures resident alphabeta T cells of normal skin too. Relative to normal scalp, lesional scalp, especially alopecia totalis/universalis, showed higher clonality.

Material: CD4+ T cells sorted from blood, obtained at week 0. The TCR comes from a human donor with alopecia areata. The rearrangement links TRBV5-6 to TRBJ2-7, with no clear D. CDR3 nucleotide sequence: TGTGCCAGCAGCTTGGATCCAACAACTCCCTCCTACGAGCAGTACTTC. Its translation: CASSLDPTTPSYEQYF.